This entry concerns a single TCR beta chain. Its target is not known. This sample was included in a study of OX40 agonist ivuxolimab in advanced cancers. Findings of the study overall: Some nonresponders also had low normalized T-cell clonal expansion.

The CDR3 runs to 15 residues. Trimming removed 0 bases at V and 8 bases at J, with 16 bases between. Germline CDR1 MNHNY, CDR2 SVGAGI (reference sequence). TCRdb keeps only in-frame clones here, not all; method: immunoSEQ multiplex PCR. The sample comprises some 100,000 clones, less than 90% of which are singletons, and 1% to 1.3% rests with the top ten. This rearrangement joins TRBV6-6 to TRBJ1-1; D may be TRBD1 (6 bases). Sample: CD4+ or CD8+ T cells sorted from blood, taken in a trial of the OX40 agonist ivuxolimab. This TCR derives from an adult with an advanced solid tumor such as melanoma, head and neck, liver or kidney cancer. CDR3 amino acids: CASSYSTGGSREAFF. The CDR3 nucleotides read TGTGCCAGCAGTTACTCGACGGGGGGCTCCAGAGAAGCTTTCTTT.